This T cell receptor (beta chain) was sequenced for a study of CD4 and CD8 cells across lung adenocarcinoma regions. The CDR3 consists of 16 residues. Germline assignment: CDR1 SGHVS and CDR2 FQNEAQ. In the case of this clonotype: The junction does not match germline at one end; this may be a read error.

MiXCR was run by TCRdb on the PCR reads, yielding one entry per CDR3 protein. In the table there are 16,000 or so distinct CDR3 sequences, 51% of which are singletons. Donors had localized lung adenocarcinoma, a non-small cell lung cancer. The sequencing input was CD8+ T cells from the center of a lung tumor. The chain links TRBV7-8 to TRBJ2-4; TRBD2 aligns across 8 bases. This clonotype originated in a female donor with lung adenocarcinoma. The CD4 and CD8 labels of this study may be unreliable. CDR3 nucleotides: TGTGCGAGCAGCGTATCGGGGCGGGGGGCCACAGATACTCAGTACTTT. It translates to CASSVSGRGATDTQYF.